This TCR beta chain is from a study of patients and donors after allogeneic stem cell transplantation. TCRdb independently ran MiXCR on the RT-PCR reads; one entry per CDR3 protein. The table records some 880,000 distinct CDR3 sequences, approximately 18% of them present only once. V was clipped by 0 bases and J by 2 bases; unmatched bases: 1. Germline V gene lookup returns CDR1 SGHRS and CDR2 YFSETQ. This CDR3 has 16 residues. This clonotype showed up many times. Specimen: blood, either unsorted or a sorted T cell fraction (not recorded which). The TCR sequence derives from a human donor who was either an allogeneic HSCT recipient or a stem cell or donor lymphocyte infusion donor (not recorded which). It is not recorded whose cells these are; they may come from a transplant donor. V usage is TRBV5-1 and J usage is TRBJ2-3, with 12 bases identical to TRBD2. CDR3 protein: CASSLGTSGNTDTQYF. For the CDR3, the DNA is TGCGCCAGCAGCTTGGGGACTAGCGGGAACACAGATACGCAGTATTTT.